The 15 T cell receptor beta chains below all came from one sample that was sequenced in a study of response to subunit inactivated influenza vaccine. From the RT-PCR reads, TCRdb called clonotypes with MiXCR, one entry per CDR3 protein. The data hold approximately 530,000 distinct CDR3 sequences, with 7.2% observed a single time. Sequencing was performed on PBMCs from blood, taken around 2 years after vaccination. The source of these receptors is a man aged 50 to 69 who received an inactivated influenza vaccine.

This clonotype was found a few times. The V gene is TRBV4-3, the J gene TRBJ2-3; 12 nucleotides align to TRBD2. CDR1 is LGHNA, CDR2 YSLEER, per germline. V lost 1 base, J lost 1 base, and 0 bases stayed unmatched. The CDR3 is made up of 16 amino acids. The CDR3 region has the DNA TGCGCCAGCAGCCAAGGGACTAGCGGGGGCACAGATACGCAGTATTTT. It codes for CASSQGTSGGTDTQYF.

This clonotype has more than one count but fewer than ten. The CDR3: CSVTRDPGLETEAFF. CDR3 sequence (DNA): TGCAGCGTCACCCGGGACCCAGGCTTGGAGACTGAAGCTTTCTTT. This rearrangement joins TRBV29-1 to TRBJ1-1; TRBD1 might be the D (5 bases). The germline V gene encodes CDR1 SQVTM and CDR2 ANQGSEA. This CDR3 has 15 residues. The V end was cut by 6 bases, the J end by 5 bases, with 22 bases between.

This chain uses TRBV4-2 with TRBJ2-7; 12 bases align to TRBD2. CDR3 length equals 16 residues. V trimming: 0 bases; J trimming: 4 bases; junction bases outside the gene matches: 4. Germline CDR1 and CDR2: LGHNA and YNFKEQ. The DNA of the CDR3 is TGTGCCAGCAGCCAAGATCCGACTAGCGGGAGTTACGAGCAGTACTTC. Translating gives CASSQDPTSGSYEQYF.

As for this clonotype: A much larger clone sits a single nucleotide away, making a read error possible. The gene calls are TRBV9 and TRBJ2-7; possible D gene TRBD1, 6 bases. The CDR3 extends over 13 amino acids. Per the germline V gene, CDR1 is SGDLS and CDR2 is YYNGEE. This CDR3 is CTSSVEQGGEQYF. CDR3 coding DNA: TGTACCAGCAGCGTAGAACAGGGCGGCGAGCAGTACTTC.

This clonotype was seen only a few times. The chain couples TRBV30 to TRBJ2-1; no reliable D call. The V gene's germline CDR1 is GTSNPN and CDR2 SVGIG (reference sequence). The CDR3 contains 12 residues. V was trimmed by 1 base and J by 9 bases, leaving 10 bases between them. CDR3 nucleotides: TGTGCCTGGAGTGGAGGAGTGGGTGAGCAGTTCTTC. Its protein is CAWSGGVGEQFF.

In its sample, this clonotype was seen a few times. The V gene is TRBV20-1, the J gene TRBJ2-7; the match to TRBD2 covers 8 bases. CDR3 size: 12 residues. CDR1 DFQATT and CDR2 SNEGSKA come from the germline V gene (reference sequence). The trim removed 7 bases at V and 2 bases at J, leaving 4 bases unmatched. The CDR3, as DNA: TGCAGTGTCGGGAGGGCGCCCTACGAGCAGTACTTC. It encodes CSVGRAPYEQYF.

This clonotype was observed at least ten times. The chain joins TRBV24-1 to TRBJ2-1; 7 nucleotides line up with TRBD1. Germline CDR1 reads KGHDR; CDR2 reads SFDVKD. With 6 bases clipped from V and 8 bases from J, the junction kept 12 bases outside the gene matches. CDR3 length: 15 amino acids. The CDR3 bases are TGTGCCACCAGTCCAACAGGGACAGCATGGGATGAGCAGTTCTTC. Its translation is CATSPTGTAWDEQFF.

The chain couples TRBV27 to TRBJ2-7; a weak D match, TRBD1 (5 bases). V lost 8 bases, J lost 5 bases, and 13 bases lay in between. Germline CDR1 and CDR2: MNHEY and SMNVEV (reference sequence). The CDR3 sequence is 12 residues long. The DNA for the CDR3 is TGTGCCAGCGCGCAGGGAAAGAACGAGCAGTACTTC. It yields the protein CASAQGKNEQYF.

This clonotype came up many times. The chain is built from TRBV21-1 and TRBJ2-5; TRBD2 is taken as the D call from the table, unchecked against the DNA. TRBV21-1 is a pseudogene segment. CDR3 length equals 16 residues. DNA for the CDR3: TGTGCCAGCAGCAAAAGTCGAGGACTAGCTGGGGAGACCCAGTACTTC. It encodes CASSKSRGLAGETQYF.

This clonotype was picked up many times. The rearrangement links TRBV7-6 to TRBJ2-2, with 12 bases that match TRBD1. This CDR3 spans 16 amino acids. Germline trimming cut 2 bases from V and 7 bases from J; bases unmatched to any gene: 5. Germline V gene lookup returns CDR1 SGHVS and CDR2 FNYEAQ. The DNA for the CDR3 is TGTGCCAGCAGCTTAAGGGACAGGGGGCGAAGCGGGGAGCTGTTTTTT. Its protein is CASSLRDRGRSGELFF.

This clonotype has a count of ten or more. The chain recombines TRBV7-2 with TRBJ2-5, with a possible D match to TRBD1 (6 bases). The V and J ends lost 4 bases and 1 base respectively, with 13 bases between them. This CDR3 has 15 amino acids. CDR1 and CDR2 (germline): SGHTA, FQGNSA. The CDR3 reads CASSSSGTFQETQYF. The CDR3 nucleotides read TGTGCCAGCAGCTCCTCCGGGACATTCCAAGAGACCCAGTACTTC.

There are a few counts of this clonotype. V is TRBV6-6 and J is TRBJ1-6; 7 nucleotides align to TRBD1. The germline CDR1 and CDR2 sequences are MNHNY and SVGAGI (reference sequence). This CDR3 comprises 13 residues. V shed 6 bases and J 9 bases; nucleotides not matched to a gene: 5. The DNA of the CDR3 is TGTGCCAGCAGACCCGGGACAGTTTCACCCCTCCACTTT. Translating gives CASRPGTVSPLHF.

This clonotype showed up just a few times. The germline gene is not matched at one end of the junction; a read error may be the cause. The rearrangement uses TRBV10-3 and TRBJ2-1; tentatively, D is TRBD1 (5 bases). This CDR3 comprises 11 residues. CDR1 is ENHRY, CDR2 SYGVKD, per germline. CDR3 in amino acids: CAIGPQGVRIF. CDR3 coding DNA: TGTGCCATCGGCCCACAAGGGGTTAGGATCTTC.

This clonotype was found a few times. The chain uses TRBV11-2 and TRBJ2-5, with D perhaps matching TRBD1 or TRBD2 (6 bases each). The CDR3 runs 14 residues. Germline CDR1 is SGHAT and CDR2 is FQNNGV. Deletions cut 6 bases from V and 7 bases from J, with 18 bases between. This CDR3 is CASSLAGGPVTQYF. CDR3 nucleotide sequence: TGTGCCAGCAGTCTGGCTGGGGGGCCGGTGACCCAGTACTTC. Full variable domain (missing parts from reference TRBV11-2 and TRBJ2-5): EAGVAQSPRYKIIEKRQSVAFWCNPISGHATLYWYQQILGQGPKLLIQFQNNGVVDDSQLPKDRFSAERLKGVDSTLKIQPAKLEDSAVYLCASSLAGGPVTQYFGPGTRLLVL.

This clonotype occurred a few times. This CDR3 is CASSKNGVLTYEQYF. CDR3 DNA sequence: TGTGCCAGCAGCAAGAATGGAGTGCTTACCTACGAGCAGTACTTC. V and J are TRBV12-3 or TRBV12-4 and TRBJ2-7, with unresolved D. Trimming removed 6 bases from V and 2 bases from J, with 17 bases in between. The CDR3 extends over 15 amino acids.